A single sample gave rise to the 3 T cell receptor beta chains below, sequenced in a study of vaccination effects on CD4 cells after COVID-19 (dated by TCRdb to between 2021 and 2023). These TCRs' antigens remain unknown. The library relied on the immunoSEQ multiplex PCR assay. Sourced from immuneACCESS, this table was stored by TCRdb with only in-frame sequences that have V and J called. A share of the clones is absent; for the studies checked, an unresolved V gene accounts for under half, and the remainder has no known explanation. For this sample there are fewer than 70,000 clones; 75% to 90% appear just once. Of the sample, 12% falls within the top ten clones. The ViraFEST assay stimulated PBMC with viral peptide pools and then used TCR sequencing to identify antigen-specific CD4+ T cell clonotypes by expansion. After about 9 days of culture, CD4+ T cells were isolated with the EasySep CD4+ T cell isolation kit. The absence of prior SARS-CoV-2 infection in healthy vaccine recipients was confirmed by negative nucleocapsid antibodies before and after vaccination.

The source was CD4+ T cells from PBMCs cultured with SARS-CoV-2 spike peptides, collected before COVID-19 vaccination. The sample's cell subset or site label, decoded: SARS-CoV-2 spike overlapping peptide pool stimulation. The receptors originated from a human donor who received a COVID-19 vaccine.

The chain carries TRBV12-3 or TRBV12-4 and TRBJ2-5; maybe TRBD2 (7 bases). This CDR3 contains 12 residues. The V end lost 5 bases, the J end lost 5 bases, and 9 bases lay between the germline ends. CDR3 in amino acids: CASSRGGETQYF. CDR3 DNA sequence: TGTGCCAGCAGTAGGGGGGGGGAGACCCAGTACTTC.

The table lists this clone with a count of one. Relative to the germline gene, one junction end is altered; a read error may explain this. This chain's CDR3 is CASGLALAGGELFF. CDR3 DNA: TGTGCCAGCGGCTTGGCCCTAGCGGGCGGGGAGCTGTTTTTT. The V call is TRBV5-5, the J call TRBJ2-2, with 8 bases lining up with TRBD2. CDR3 length: 14 amino acids. Germline V gene data show CDR1 as SGHKS and CDR2 as YYEKEE (reference sequence).

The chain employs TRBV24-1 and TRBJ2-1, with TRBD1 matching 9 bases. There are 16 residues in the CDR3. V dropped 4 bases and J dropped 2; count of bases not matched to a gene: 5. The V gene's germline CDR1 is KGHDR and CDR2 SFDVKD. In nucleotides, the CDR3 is TGTGCCACCAGTGACCCGACAGGGGGAGCCTACAATGAGCAGTTCTTC. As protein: CATSDPTGGAYNEQFF.